This T cell receptor (beta chain) is drawn from a study of T cell responses to AZD1222 COVID-19 vaccine. Produced via immunoSEQ multiplex PCR; TCRdb's table is partial and in-frame only. The sample contains some 120,000 clones, roughly nine tenths of which appear only once. J gave up 6 bases and V 4 bases, and 12 bases lay outside the gene matches. This CDR3 has 17 residues. The source of this sequence is an adult in good health. Sequenced material: peripheral blood, taken on day 0 of AZD1222 vaccination. This chain links TRBV23-1 with TRBJ2-6, with 7 bases fitting TRBD1. TRBV23-1 is recorded as an ORF, its role being uncertain. In DNA form, the CDR3 reads TGCGCCAGCAGTCCTAACTTGAAGGGGGCGCAGGCCAACGTCCTGACTTTC. This codes for CASSPNLKGAQANVLTF.